Listed here are 31 T cell receptor beta chains from one sample, sequenced in a study of blood T cell repertoires in COVID-19. Sequencing was performed with immunoSEQ multiplex PCR; in TCRdb, only in-frame clones are kept and a portion is missing. The table records 150,000 to 200,000 clones, around 80% of them present only once. The source material was peripheral blood. These receptors were collected from a woman aged 80 or older with active or convalescent COVID-19.

The rearrangement uses TRBV7-9 and TRBJ1-6; D is uncertain. CDR3 length: 13 residues. The germline CDR1 and CDR2 sequences are SEHNR and FQNEAQ (reference sequence). V was pared by 1 base and J by 9 bases, with 7 bases between. CDR3 residues: CASSLDSRSPLHF. CDR3 nucleotides: TGTGCCAGCAGCTTAGACTCGCGTTCACCCCTCCACTTT.

The V gene is TRBV4-1, the J gene TRBJ2-5, with 8 positions matching TRBD1. Germline trimming cut 1 base from V and 6 bases from J; bases unmatched to any gene: 7. Germline CDR1 is MGHRA and CDR2 is YSYEKL. This CDR3 is built from 15 residues. The CDR3 region is CASSQGPDRGQTQYF. The DNA of the CDR3 is TGCGCCAGCAGCCAAGGTCCTGACAGGGGACAGACCCAGTACTTC.

The rearrangement links TRBV7-2 to TRBJ2-7; TRBD1 matches 10 bases. V shed 3 bases and J 3 bases; nucleotides not matched to a gene: 5. Germline CDR1 and CDR2: SGHTA and FQGNSA. This CDR3 is 15 amino acids long. CDR3 sequence: CASSLAGTGDYEQYF. CDR3 in DNA: TGTGCCAGCAGCTTGGCTGGGACAGGGGACTACGAGCAGTACTTC.

This sequence joins TRBV4-1 and TRBJ2-1, with TRBD2 identical over 14 bases. From germline, CDR1 is MGHRA and CDR2 YSYEKL. With 0 bases clipped from V and 10 bases from J, the junction kept 8 bases outside the gene matches. The CDR3 has 17 amino acids. The CDR3 spells CASSQEATSGGAGEQFF. The CDR3 DNA follows: TGCGCCAGCAGCCAAGAGGCGACTAGCGGGGGGGCGGGAGAGCAGTTCTTC.

The rearrangement joins TRBV2 to TRBJ2-3; possible D gene TRBD2, 5 bases. Germline V gene lookup returns CDR1 SNHLY and CDR2 FYNNEI. The length of the CDR3 is 14 residues. V gave up 4 bases and J gave up 3 bases, with 11 bases separating them. CDR3: CASSVRGSTDTQYF. In nucleotides, the CDR3 is TGTGCCAGCAGTGTCCGAGGGTCAACAGATACGCAGTATTTT.

In this sample, this clone turned up a few times. The J gene is TRBJ1-5, the V gene TRBV19; TRBD1 aligns across 8 bases. V lost 5 bases and J lost 4; bases outside the gene matches: 7. The CDR3 extends over 15 amino acids. Germline-derived CDR1 and CDR2 are LNHDA and SQIVND (reference sequence). DNA of the CDR3: TGTGCCAGTAGTCCTGAACGGGACAGGAATCAGCCCCAGCATTTT. Amino acid sequence: CASSPERDRNQPQHF.

The sample holds a few counts of this clone. The V call is TRBV3-1 (or the pseudogene TRBV3-2), the J call TRBJ2-2, with D maybe TRBD2 (7 bases). The CDR3 loop spans 19 amino acids. V was cut by 2 bases and J by 0 bases, with 19 bases left in between. Germline V lookup: CDR1 LGHDT, CDR2 YNNKEL (reference sequence). CDR3 loop: CASSQSVRGGGPNTGELFF. The CDR3, as DNA: TGTGCCAGCAGCCAATCCGTGCGGGGCGGGGGCCCGAACACCGGGGAGCTGTTTTTT.

The chain has TRBV28 and TRBJ1-6, with unresolved D. This CDR3 region has 14 residues. V was clipped by 3 bases and J by 5 bases, with 8 bases between them. The germline CDR1 and CDR2 sequences are MDHEN and SYDVKM. CDR3 in amino acids: CASSFSVNNSPLHF. The DNA of the CDR3 is TGTGCCAGCAGTTTTAGTGTGAATAATTCACCCCTCCACTTT. Full variable domain (missing parts from reference TRBV28 and TRBJ1-6): DVKVTQSSRYLVKRTGEKVFLECVQDMDHENMFWYRQDPGLGLRLIYFSYDVKMKEKGDIPEGYSVSREKKERFSLILESASTNQTSMYLCASSFSVNNSPLHFGNGTRLTVT.

The chain uses TRBV19 and TRBJ1-5, with D maybe TRBD1 (5 bases). The CDR3 has 13 residues. CDR1 and CDR2 (germline): LNHDA, SQIVND (reference sequence). V was trimmed by 5 bases and J by 9 bases, leaving 14 bases between them. CDR3 DNA sequence: TGTGCCAGTAGTGACCTGACAGCCGGGCCCCAGCATTTT. It is translated as CASSDLTAGPQHF.

The rearrangement links TRBV19 to TRBJ2-3; possibly TRBD2 for D (5 bases). Germline V CDR1 and CDR2: LNHDA, SQIVND (reference sequence). V gave up 4 bases and J gave up 0 bases, with 8 bases separating them. This CDR3 comprises 14 residues. CDR3 sequence: CASSTGVSTDTQYF. CDR3 coding DNA: TGTGCCAGTAGTACCGGGGTGAGCACAGATACGCAGTATTTT.

The chain employs TRBV19 and TRBJ1-1; the D gene is possibly TRBD1 (5 bases). This CDR3 spans 11 amino acids. V was pared by 8 bases and J by 11 bases, with 15 bases between. From germline, CDR1 is LNHDA and CDR2 SQIVND (reference sequence). In DNA, the CDR3 is TGTGCCAGTGGGGCGGCGTTCATTGCTTTCTTT. It translates to CASGAAFIAFF. Full variable domain (rest looked up from reference TRBV19 and TRBJ1-1): DGGITQSPKYLFRKEGQNVTLSCEQNLNHDAMYWYRQDPGQGLRLIYYSQIVNDFQKGDIAEGYSVSREKKESFPLTVTSAQKNPTAFYLCASGAAFIAFFGQGTRLTVV.

The rearrangement links TRBV15 to TRBJ1-3; D call uncertain. The CDR3 totals 16 residues. Germline V lookup: CDR1 LNHNV, CDR2 YYDKDF (reference sequence). V was pared by 3 bases and J by 0 bases, with 12 bases between. The CDR3 bases are TGTGCCACCAGCAGGGTGCAGTTCAGCTCTGGAAACACCATATATTTT. It encodes CATSRVQFSSGNTIYF.

This clone was seen a handful of times. The chain has TRBV5-4 and TRBJ2-7; no firm D call. The length of the CDR3 is 15 residues. Between the trimmed V and J ends, which lost 0 bases and 1 base, there was a span of 11 bases. Germline CDR1 reads SGHNT; CDR2 reads YYREEE (reference sequence). The CDR3 loop is CASSLVRGTSYEQYF. In DNA, the CDR3 is TGTGCCAGCAGCTTGGTTCGTGGTACATCCTACGAGCAGTACTTC.

This chain connects TRBV5-5 to TRBJ1-2; a possible D gene is TRBD1 (6 bases). Germline loops: CDR1 SGHKS, CDR2 YYEKEE (reference sequence). Trimming took off 3 bases at V and 7 bases at J, with 19 bases between the two ends. There are 15 residues in the CDR3. CDR3 protein: CASSSTVDRSGGYTF. In nucleotides, the CDR3 is TGTGCCAGCAGCTCAACAGTAGACAGGTCCGGTGGCTACACCTTC.

The chain recombines TRBV28 with TRBJ2-7; D ambiguous. The CDR3 is made up of 12 amino acids. The germline V gene encodes CDR1 MDHEN and CDR2 SYDVKM. V was pared by 8 bases and J by 0 bases, with 8 bases between. The CDR3 bases are TGTGCCAGCGGCCGGAGCTCCTACGAGCAGTACTTC. It is translated as CASGRSSYEQYF.

The genes are TRBV7-2 and TRBJ2-5; D is undetermined. Deletions cut 6 bases from V and 4 bases from J, with 18 bases between. The CDR3 totals 15 residues. In germline, CDR1 is SGHTA, CDR2 FQGNSA. Here the CDR3 DNA reads TGTGCCAGCAGTCCGGCTTGGTGGGCCTTAGAGACCCAGTACTTC. Translated, it gives CASSPAWWALETQYF.

This rearrangement joins TRBV28 to TRBJ1-6, with a tentative D call TRBD1 (5 bases). This CDR3 is built from 17 residues. Germline CDR1 MDHEN, CDR2 SYDVKM. V was shortened by 5 bases and J by 7 bases, with 21 bases between the two germline ends. The CDR3: CASSTPLGSQGNSPLHF. The CDR3 DNA follows: TGTGCCAGCAGTACTCCCCTCGGTTCGCAGGGAAATTCACCCCTCCACTTT.

This sequence joins TRBV6-5 and TRBJ1-3; the D is unclear. CDR1 is MNHEY and CDR2 is SVGAGI in the germline V gene. The CDR3 covers 13 residues. Trimming removed 5 bases at V and 4 bases at J, with 9 bases between. CDR3 loop: CASSRERGNTIYF. The CDR3 DNA reads as TGTGCCAGCAGTCGCGAGAGGGGAAACACCATATATTTT.

On this clone itself: The sample carries other DNA sequences with the same CDR3. The chain links TRBV28 to TRBJ2-6; D is possibly TRBD2 (6 bases). CDR1 is MDHEN, CDR2 SYDVKM, per germline. The CDR3 runs to 15 residues. V was trimmed by 2 bases and J by 2 bases, leaving 7 bases between them. CDR3 nucleotide sequence: TGTGCCAGCAGTTTAGGAGGGACTGGGGCCAACGTCCTGACTTTC. This codes for CASSLGGTGANVLTF.

This chain joins TRBV7-8 and TRBJ2-3; 7 bases agree with TRBD1. Trimming removed 5 bases from V and 2 bases from J; junction bases left unmatched: 10. Germline CDR1 and CDR2: SGHVS and FQNEAQ. This CDR3 has 16 residues. DNA for the CDR3: TGTGCCAGCAGCGTTGGGGGACAGAGGGCCACAGATACGCAGTATTTT. It encodes CASSVGGQRATDTQYF.

V usage is TRBV9 and J usage is TRBJ2-7; 9 positions match TRBD1. The V gene end was trimmed by 3 bases and the J gene end by 3 bases; junction bases not matched to a gene: 10. Per germline, CDR1 SGDLS and CDR2 YYNGEE. The CDR3 is 16 amino acids. The chain's CDR3 is CASSAIPGQGFYEQYF. Written as DNA, the CDR3 is TGTGCCAGCAGCGCAATTCCGGGACAGGGTTTCTACGAGCAGTACTTC.

This clone was recorded once. The chain couples TRBV19 to TRBJ2-2; weak D call: TRBD1 (6 bases). The ends were cut back, 3 bases at V and 0 bases at J, with 8 bases in the middle. This CDR3 region has 15 residues. Germline assignment: CDR1 LNHDA and CDR2 SQIVND (reference sequence). Here the CDR3 reads CASSITGSNTGELFF. Written as DNA, the CDR3 is TGTGCCAGTAGTATTACAGGGTCGAACACCGGGGAGCTGTTTTTT.

CDR3: CASSFVSGSGYTF. The DNA for the CDR3 is TGTGCCAGCAGTTTTGTATCAGGGTCTGGCTACACCTTC. The chain has TRBV12-3 or TRBV12-4 and TRBJ1-2, with D possibly matching TRBD1 (5 bases). The V end was cut by 3 bases, the J end by 7 bases, with 12 bases between. CDR3 length: 13 residues.

This clone was seen once. This sequence joins TRBV3-1 (or the pseudogene TRBV3-2) and TRBJ2-1; no clear D. The CDR3 totals 15 residues. Trimming shortened V by 4 bases and J by 0 bases, and 10 bases separated the two germline ends. The germline V gene encodes CDR1 LGHDT and CDR2 YNNKEL (reference sequence). The CDR3 DNA sequence: TGTGCCAGCAGCCCGTCAACTTACTCCTACAATGAGCAGTTCTTC. Translation gives CASSPSTYSYNEQFF.

The chain couples TRBV28 to TRBJ2-5; D not certain. The CDR3 loop spans 14 amino acids. Germline V gene data show CDR1 as MDHEN and CDR2 as SYDVKM. Trimming left V 2 bases short and J 4 bases short, with 11 bases between. This chain's CDR3 is CASSLEPRIETQYF. Written as DNA, the CDR3 is TGTGCCAGCAGTTTAGAACCGAGGATAGAGACCCAGTACTTC. Full variable domain (rest looked up from reference TRBV28 and TRBJ2-5): DVKVTQSSRYLVKRTGEKVFLECVQDMDHENMFWYRQDPGLGLRLIYFSYDVKMKEKGDIPEGYSVSREKKERFSLILESASTNQTSMYLCASSLEPRIETQYFGPGTRLLVL.

The chain couples TRBV3-1 (or the pseudogene TRBV3-2) to TRBJ1-1; D is possibly TRBD1 (6 bases). Germline V gene lookup returns CDR1 LGHDT and CDR2 YNNKEL (reference sequence). Trimming removed 3 bases from V and 4 bases from J, with 12 bases in between. The CDR3 is 14 residues long. The CDR3 sequence is CASSHGRGITEAFF. CDR3 nucleotide sequence: TGTGCCAGCAGCCATGGGAGGGGGATCACTGAAGCTTTCTTT.

This chain uses TRBV3-1 (or the pseudogene TRBV3-2) with TRBJ2-1, with D possibly TRBD1 on 5 matching bases. Trimming left V 6 bases short and J 6 bases short, with 9 bases between. The CDR3 extends over 12 amino acids. CDR1 and CDR2 (germline): LGHDT, YNNKEL (reference sequence). The CDR3 reads CASSFQGNEQFF. The DNA for the CDR3 is TGTGCCAGCAGTTTTCAGGGCAATGAGCAGTTCTTC.

The rearrangement links TRBV19 to TRBJ1-1, with a weak D call TRBD1 (5 bases). Germline CDR1 is LNHDA and CDR2 is SQIVND (reference sequence). This CDR3 has 18 amino acids. Trimming stripped 3 bases from V and 4 bases from J, with 24 bases between. CDR3 DNA sequence: TGTGCCAGTAGTATTATAGGAAGGGGCAGGAGAGAAAGCACTGAAGCTTTCTTT. Its protein product is CASSIIGRGRRESTEAFF.

The J gene is TRBJ2-5, the V gene TRBV13, with 11 positions matching TRBD2. After removal of 0 bases from V and 6 bases from J, the junction contained 3 bases not matched to a gene. CDR3 size: 15 residues. The germline V gene has CDR1 PRHDT and CDR2 FYEKMQ (reference sequence). CDR3 sequence: CASSLGSGGAKTQYF. CDR3 sequence (DNA): TGTGCCAGCAGCTTAGGTAGCGGGGGGGCGAAGACCCAGTACTTC.

This clone was counted a single time. The CDR3 region is CASSGIVTEPYGYTF. The CDR3 region has the DNA TGTGCCAGCAGCGGAATCGTGACAGAGCCCTATGGCTACACCTTC. The chain joins TRBV5-6 to TRBJ1-2; the D gene is possibly TRBD1 (5 bases). CDR1 SGHDT and CDR2 YYEEEE come from the germline V gene. The CDR3 totals 15 residues. The V end was cut by 4 bases, the J end by 4 bases, with 17 bases between.

The chain couples TRBV5-8 to TRBJ1-1; the D gene is possibly TRBD1 (6 bases). V dropped 4 bases and J dropped 0 bases, with 13 bases sitting between them. There are 15 residues in the CDR3. The germline gives CDR1 SGHTS, CDR2 YDEGEE. The CDR3 bases are TGTGCCAGCAGCGGAGGACAGAAGATGAACACTGAAGCTTTCTTT. Its protein product is CASSGGQKMNTEAFF.